Below are 2 T cell receptor beta chains sequenced from a single sample in a study of cytomegalovirus exposure and HLA in healthy donors (dated by TCRdb to the late 2010s). Library creation used the immunoSEQ multiplex PCR assay. For the multiplex PCR, a mixture combining 60 forward primers for TCR Vbeta segments and 13 reverse primers for TCR Jbeta segments was used. TCRdb mirrors the immuneACCESS table, restricted to in-frame sequences. Some clones are absent from its copies; in checked studies, under half trace to an unresolved V gene, and the reason for the others is unknown. The sample's clone listing holds 80,000 to 100,000 clones. The ten largest clones represent 0.58% of the sample. The sequencing sample was made of PBMCs. The receptors here all came from a man aged 45-60 years in good health and CMV-seronegative.

The chain recombines TRBV5-1 with TRBJ2-5; 8 bases map to TRBD1. The J call is uncertain, as TRBJ2-7 better fits the DNA end. The CDR3 covers 18 residues. Germline V CDR1 and CDR2: SGHRS, YFSETQ. CDR3 sequence: CASSLASTPGGNSYEQYF. The DNA for the CDR3 is TGCGCCAGCAGCTTGGCCTCTACGCCAGGGGGCAACTCCTACGAGCAGTACTTC.

The genes are TRBV1 and TRBJ1-2; the table's D call TRBD1 went unverified against the DNA. TRBV1 is assigned pseudogene status. The CDR3 is made up of 16 amino acids. CDR3 protein: CTSSGGSGTGEWGYTF. In nucleotides, the CDR3 is TGCACCAGCAGCGGAGGCTCCGGGACAGGGGAGTGGGGCTACACCTTC.